These T cell receptor beta chains were read from a single sample in a study of blood T cells in healthy people across ages. TCRdb processed the 5' RACE reads anew with MiXCR; each CDR3 protein has one entry. The table shows 1.5 million to 2 million distinct CDR3 sequences, with roughly a third occurring only once. Sequences were obtained from blood. The receptors were gathered from a woman younger than 45 in good health. Each CDR3 is given with its conserved first and last residue. Each record gives: J gene, V gene, clone size, D gene, CDR3 protein, CDR3 DNA. A D gene is named only where the DNA matches it firmly. Some rows mark clone size as missing; the rest say once, few, many or name a class of expanded clone.

j_gene: TRBJ2-3; v_gene: TRBV29-1; abundance: few; d_gene: TRBD2; CDR3aa: CSVEGTSGSADTQYF; CDR3nt: TGCAGCGTCGAGGGGACTAGCGGGAGCGCAGATACGCAGTATTTT
j_gene: TRBJ2-1; v_gene: TRBV3-1; abundance: few; d_gene: TRBD1; CDR3aa: CASSQSGGRTYNEQFF; CDR3nt: TGTGCCAGCAGCCAATCAGGGGGAAGGACCTACAATGAGCAGTTCTTC
j_gene: TRBJ1-2; v_gene: TRBV6-5; abundance: .; d_gene: .; CDR3aa: CACRDYYGYTF; CDR3nt: TGTGCCTGCAGGGATTACTATGGCTACACCTTC
j_gene: TRBJ2-7; v_gene: TRBV4-1; abundance: .; d_gene: .; CDR3aa: CASSQVLTYEQYF; CDR3nt: TGCGCCAGCAGCCAAGTCCTCACCTACGAGCAGTACTTC
j_gene: TRBJ1-1; v_gene: TRBV5-1; abundance: .; d_gene: .; CDR3aa: CASNQGHTGRNTEAFF; CDR3nt: TGCGCCAGCAATCAGGGCCATACGGGCAGGAACACTGAAGCTTTCTTT
j_gene: TRBJ2-2; v_gene: TRBV4-1; abundance: .; d_gene: TRBD2; CDR3aa: CASSQIGLAATGELFF; CDR3nt: TGCGCCAGCAGCCAGATCGGACTAGCGGCGACCGGGGAGCTGTTTTTT
j_gene: TRBJ1-1; v_gene: TRBV12-3/TRBV12-4; abundance: .; d_gene: .; CDR3aa: CASSSGFLAFF; CDR3nt: TGTGCCAGCAGTAGTGGTTTCTTGGCTTTCTTT
j_gene: TRBJ2-2; v_gene: TRBV14; abundance: .; d_gene: .; CDR3aa: CASRQIGGGYTGELFF; CDR3nt: TGTGCCAGCAGGCAAATAGGAGGAGGTTACACCGGGGAGCTGTTTTTT
j_gene: TRBJ2-5; v_gene: TRBV2; abundance: .; d_gene: TRBD1; CDR3aa: CASRTSGTGRETQYF; CDR3nt: TGTGCCAGCAGAACCAGTGGGACAGGGAGAGAGACCCAGTACTTC
j_gene: TRBJ2-1; v_gene: TRBV7-9; abundance: few; d_gene: .; CDR3aa: CASSLARDTGGIYNEQFF; CDR3nt: TGTGCCAGCAGCTTAGCCCGGGACACCGGGGGGATCTACAATGAGCAGTTCTTC
j_gene: TRBJ1-5; v_gene: TRBV30; abundance: .; d_gene: .; CDR3aa: CALRLAPDNQPQHF; CDR3nt: TGTGCACTAAGGCTGGCCCCGGATAATCAGCCCCAGCATTTT
j_gene: TRBJ2-1; v_gene: TRBV11-2; abundance: .; d_gene: .; CDR3aa: CASSLMVRDLWDINEQFF; CDR3nt: TGTGCCAGCAGCTTAATGGTTCGGGATTTGTGGGACATCAATGAGCAGTTCTTC
j_gene: TRBJ2-7; v_gene: TRBV20-1; abundance: few; d_gene: .; CDR3aa: CSARDYPEPEQYF; CDR3nt: TGCAGTGCTAGAGATTACCCTGAGCCCGAGCAGTACTTC
j_gene: TRBJ1-5; v_gene: TRBV27; abundance: .; d_gene: TRBD1; CDR3aa: CASSTKGQGKDQPQHF; CDR3nt: TGTGCCAGCAGTACAAAAGGACAGGGGAAGGATCAGCCCCAGCATTTT
j_gene: TRBJ2-3; v_gene: TRBV6-1; abundance: few; d_gene: .; CDR3aa: CASSEARILADTQYF; CDR3nt: TGTGCCAGCAGTGAAGCGAGGATATTAGCCGATACGCAGTATTTT
j_gene: TRBJ1-1; v_gene: TRBV5-1; abundance: .; d_gene: .; CDR3aa: CASSSHMNTVAFF; CDR3nt: TGCGCCAGCAGCTCCCATATGAACACTGTAGCTTTCTTT
j_gene: TRBJ2-1; v_gene: TRBV6-1; abundance: .; d_gene: TRBD2; CDR3aa: CASKFSGGSNEQFF; CDR3nt: TGTGCCAGCAAGTTTAGCGGGGGGTCCAATGAGCAGTTCTTC
j_gene: TRBJ1-1; v_gene: TRBV27; abundance: .; d_gene: TRBD1; CDR3aa: CASRQGGRTEAFF; CDR3nt: TGTGCCAGCAGGCAGGGGGGTCGGACTGAAGCTTTCTTT
j_gene: TRBJ2-3; v_gene: TRBV3-1; abundance: .; d_gene: TRBD2; CDR3aa: CASSRWMTSGITSTDTQYF; CDR3nt: TGTGCCAGCAGCCGTTGGATGACTAGCGGGATAACTAGCACAGATACGCAGTATTTT
j_gene: TRBJ2-2; v_gene: TRBV7-2; abundance: .; d_gene: TRBD2; CDR3aa: CASSFSLTGGPGGERFF; CDR3nt: TGTGCCAGCAGTTTTAGCCTAACGGGGGGGCCCGGCGGGGAGCGGTTTTTT
j_gene: TRBJ1-1; v_gene: TRBV20-1; abundance: few; d_gene: .; CDR3aa: CSARDMAVTEAFF; CDR3nt: TGCAGTGCTAGAGATATGGCAGTCACTGAAGCTTTCTTT
j_gene: TRBJ1-6; v_gene: TRBV20-1; abundance: .; d_gene: TRBD1; CDR3aa: CSAETGTGKRSSPLHF; CDR3nt: TGCAGTGCAGAAACCGGGACAGGGAAGAGGAGTTCACCCCTCCACTTT
j_gene: TRBJ2-1; v_gene: TRBV20-1; abundance: many; d_gene: .; CDR3aa: CSASGLAFYNEQFF; CDR3nt: TGCAGTGCTAGCGGTCTAGCGTTCTACAATGAGCAGTTCTTC
j_gene: TRBJ2-7; v_gene: TRBV20-1; abundance: few; d_gene: .; CDR3aa: CSAKRGTGEQYF; CDR3nt: TGCAGTGCAAAGAGAGGGACCGGCGAGCAGTACTTC
j_gene: TRBJ1-5; v_gene: TRBV5-1; abundance: .; d_gene: TRBD1; CDR3aa: CASSTGTADQPQHF; CDR3nt: TGCGCCAGCAGCACCGGGACAGCCGATCAGCCCCAGCATTTT
j_gene: TRBJ1-3; v_gene: TRBV28; abundance: .; d_gene: .; CDR3aa: CASSLNVVDSGNTIYF; CDR3nt: TGTGCCAGTAGTTTAAATGTTGTGGACTCTGGAAACACCATATATTTT
j_gene: TRBJ2-3; v_gene: TRBV4-1; abundance: few; d_gene: .; CDR3aa: CASSHGTAVDTQYF; CDR3nt: TGCGCCAGCAGCCATGGAACTGCGGTGGATACGCAGTATTTT
j_gene: TRBJ1-5; v_gene: TRBV6-2/TRBV6-3; abundance: .; d_gene: TRBD1; CDR3aa: CASSSGGPSNQPQHF; CDR3nt: TGTGCCAGCAGTTCAGGGGGCCCTTCCAATCAGCCCCAGCATTTT
j_gene: TRBJ2-5; v_gene: TRBV20-1; abundance: few; d_gene: TRBD1; CDR3aa: CSAREGTGVQETQYF; CDR3nt: TGCAGTGCTAGAGAGGGGACAGGGGTTCAAGAGACCCAGTACTTC
j_gene: TRBJ2-7; v_gene: TRBV7-3; abundance: many; d_gene: .; CDR3aa: CASSLFPIGYEQYF; CDR3nt: TGTGCCAGCAGCTTATTCCCGATTGGATACGAGCAGTACTTC
j_gene: TRBJ1-1; v_gene: TRBV20-1; abundance: .; d_gene: .; CDR3aa: CSARQDVNTEAFF; CDR3nt: TGCAGTGCCCGACAGGACGTGAACACTGAAGCTTTCTTT
j_gene: TRBJ1-4; v_gene: TRBV24-1; abundance: .; d_gene: .; CDR3aa: CATSDGFNEKLFF; CDR3nt: TGTGCCACCAGCGACGGATTTAATGAAAAACTGTTTTTT
j_gene: TRBJ2-3; v_gene: TRBV27; abundance: few; d_gene: TRBD1; CDR3aa: CASSRTGQGTDTQYF; CDR3nt: TGTGCCAGCAGTCGAACGGGACAGGGCACAGATACGCAGTATTTT
j_gene: TRBJ2-3; v_gene: TRBV2; abundance: .; d_gene: .; CDR3aa: CASIARANSFTDTQYF; CDR3nt: TGTGCCAGCATCGCCCGAGCTAACTCCTTCACAGATACGCAGTATTTT
j_gene: TRBJ2-3; v_gene: TRBV5-1; abundance: .; d_gene: .; CDR3aa: CASSRSGVTDTQYF; CDR3nt: TGCGCCAGCAGTAGGAGCGGTGTCACAGATACGCAGTATTTT